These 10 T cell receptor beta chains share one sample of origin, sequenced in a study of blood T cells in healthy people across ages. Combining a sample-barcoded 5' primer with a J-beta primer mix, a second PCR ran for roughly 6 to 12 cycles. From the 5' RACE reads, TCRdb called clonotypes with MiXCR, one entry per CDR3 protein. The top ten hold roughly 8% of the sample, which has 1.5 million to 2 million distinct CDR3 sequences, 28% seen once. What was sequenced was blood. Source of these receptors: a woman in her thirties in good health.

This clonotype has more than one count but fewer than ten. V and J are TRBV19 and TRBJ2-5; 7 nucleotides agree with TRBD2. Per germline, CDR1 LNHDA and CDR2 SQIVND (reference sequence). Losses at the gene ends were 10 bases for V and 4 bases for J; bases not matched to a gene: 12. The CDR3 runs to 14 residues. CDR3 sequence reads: CATSPGGNVETQYF. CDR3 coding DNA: TGTGCCACCAGCCCCGGGGGGAATGTAGAGACCCAGTACTTC.

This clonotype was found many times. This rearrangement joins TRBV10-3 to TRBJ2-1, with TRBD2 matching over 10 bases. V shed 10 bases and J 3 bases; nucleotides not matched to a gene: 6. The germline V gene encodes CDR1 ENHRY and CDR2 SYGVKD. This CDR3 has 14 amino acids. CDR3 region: CATKLAGDYNEQFF. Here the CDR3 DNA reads TGTGCCACCAAGCTAGCGGGAGACTACAATGAGCAGTTCTTC.

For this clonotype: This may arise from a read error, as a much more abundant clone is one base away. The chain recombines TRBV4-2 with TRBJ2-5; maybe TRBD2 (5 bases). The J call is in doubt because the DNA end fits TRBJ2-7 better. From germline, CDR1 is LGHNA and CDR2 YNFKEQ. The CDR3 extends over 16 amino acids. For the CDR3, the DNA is TGTACCAGCAGCCAAGAGGGTGGTAGGTCTGGTTACGAGCAGTACTTC. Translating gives CTSSQEGGRSGYEQYF.

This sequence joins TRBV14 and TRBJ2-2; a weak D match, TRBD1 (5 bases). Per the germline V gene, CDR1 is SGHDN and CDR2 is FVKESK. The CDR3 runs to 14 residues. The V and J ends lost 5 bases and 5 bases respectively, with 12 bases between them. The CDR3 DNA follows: TGTGCCAGCAGCGCCCTGACAGATACCGGGGAGCTGTTTTTT. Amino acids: CASSALTDTGELFF.

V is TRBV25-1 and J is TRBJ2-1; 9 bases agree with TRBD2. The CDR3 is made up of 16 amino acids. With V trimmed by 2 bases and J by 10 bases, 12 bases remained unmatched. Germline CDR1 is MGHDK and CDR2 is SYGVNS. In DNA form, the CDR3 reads TGTGCCAGCAGTGAACCCCTCCTAGCGGGGTCGGGGGAGCAGTTCTTC. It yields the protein CASSEPLLAGSGEQFF.

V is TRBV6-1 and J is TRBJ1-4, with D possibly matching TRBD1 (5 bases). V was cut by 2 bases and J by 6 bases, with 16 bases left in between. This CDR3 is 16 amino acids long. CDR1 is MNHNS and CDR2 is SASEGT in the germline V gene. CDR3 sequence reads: CASSEWLRGVDEKLFF. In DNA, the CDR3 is TGTGCCAGCAGTGAATGGTTGAGGGGAGTTGATGAAAAACTGTTTTTT.

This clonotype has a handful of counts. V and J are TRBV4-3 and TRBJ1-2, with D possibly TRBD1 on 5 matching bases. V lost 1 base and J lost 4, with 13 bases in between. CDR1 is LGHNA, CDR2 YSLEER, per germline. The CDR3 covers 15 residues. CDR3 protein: CASSQAGMGGYGYTF. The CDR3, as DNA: TGCGCCAGCAGCCAAGCTGGCATGGGGGGCTATGGCTACACCTTC.

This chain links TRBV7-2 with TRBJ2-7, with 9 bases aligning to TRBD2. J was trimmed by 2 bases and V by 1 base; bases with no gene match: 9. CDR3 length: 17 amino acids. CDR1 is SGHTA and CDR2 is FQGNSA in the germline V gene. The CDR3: CASSLGTPSGTAYEQYF. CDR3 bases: TGTGCCAGCAGCTTAGGCACGCCTAGCGGGACAGCCTACGAGCAGTACTTC.

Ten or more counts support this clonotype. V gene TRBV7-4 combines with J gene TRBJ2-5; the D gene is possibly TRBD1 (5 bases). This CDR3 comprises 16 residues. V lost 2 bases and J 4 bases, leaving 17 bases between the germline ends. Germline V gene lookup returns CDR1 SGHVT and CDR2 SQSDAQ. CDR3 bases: TGTGCCAGCAGCTTACTCAGGGCGATGAGGAGAGAGACCCAGTACTTC. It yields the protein CASSLLRAMRRETQYF.

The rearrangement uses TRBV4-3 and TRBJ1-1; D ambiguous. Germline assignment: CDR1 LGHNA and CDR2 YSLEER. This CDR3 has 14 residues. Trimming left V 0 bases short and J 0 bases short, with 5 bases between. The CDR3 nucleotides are TGCGCCAGCAGCCAAGATGTGATGAACACTGAAGCTTTCTTT. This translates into CASSQDVMNTEAFF.